Below, 6 T cell receptor beta chains from the same sample are listed, as sequenced in a study of T cell changes during pregnancy in multiple sclerosis. Repertoires were generated with immunoSEQ multiplex PCR, while TCRdb's copy carries only in-frame clones and drops some. The data contain about 65,000 clones, around 94% of them singletons. The material sequenced was CD8+ T cells from peripheral blood mononuclear cells, taken in the third trimester of pregnancy. These receptors all come from a female donor in good health, enrolled as a control in a pregnancy study.

The genes are TRBV7-3 and TRBJ1-1; the match to TRBD1 covers 9 bases. CDR1 is SGHTA, CDR2 FQGTGA, per germline. The CDR3 covers 15 residues. Germline trimming cut 1 base from V and 6 bases from J; bases unmatched to any gene: 6. The CDR3 DNA is TGTGCCAGCAGCTTAATGACAGGGGGAGACGCTGAAGCTTTCTTT. The encoded protein is CASSLMTGGDAEAFF.

The chain joins TRBV9 to TRBJ1-4; the D is unclear. This CDR3 contains 15 residues. Germline V lookup: CDR1 SGDLS, CDR2 YYNGEE. Trimming pared 4 bases from V and 4 bases from J, leaving 14 bases between. CDR3 region: CASSFTQSDNEKLFF. In DNA, the CDR3 is TGTGCCAGCAGCTTTACACAGTCGGATAATGAAAAACTGTTTTTT.

The V call is TRBV6-6, the J call TRBJ1-5; tentative D call: TRBD1 (5 bases). Germline CDR1 and CDR2: MNHNY and SVGAGI (reference sequence). CDR3 length: 16 residues. The V end lost 6 bases, the J end lost 4 bases, and 19 bases lay between the germline ends. CDR3 residues: CASSLFRDFTNQPQHF. CDR3 nucleotides: TGTGCCAGCAGCCTATTCAGGGACTTCACGAATCAGCCCCAGCATTTT.

This rearrangement joins TRBV7-9 to TRBJ2-2; D is ambiguous. Germline V gene data show CDR1 as SEHNR and CDR2 as FQNEAQ (reference sequence). The CDR3 consists of 14 residues. V was shortened by 8 bases and J by 4 bases, with 14 bases between the two germline ends. The CDR3 bases are TGTGCCAGCGACCTGTACAGCCCCACCGGGGAGCTGTTTTTT. It specifies CASDLYSPTGELFF.

This clone was detected a few times. The chain carries TRBV29-1 and TRBJ2-1; the match to TRBD2 covers 14 bases. V lost 6 bases and J lost 4; bases outside the gene matches: 5. This CDR3 is built from 15 residues. CDR1 and CDR2 from the germline V gene are SQVTM and ANQGSEA. The CDR3 DNA follows: TGCAGCGTGGAGGGGACTAGCGGGAGATACAATGAGCAGTTCTTC. Residues: CSVEGTSGRYNEQFF.

The chain combines TRBV7-2 with TRBJ2-7; the match to TRBD2 covers 13 bases. CDR3 length equals 16 residues. Germline V gives CDR1 SGHTA, CDR2 FQGNSA. V shed 4 bases, J shed 3 bases, and the junction held 6 bases outside the gene matches. CDR3 in DNA: TGTGCCAGCAGCTACCACGGACTAGCGGGGGACTACGAGCAGTACTTC. Amino acids: CASSYHGLAGDYEQYF.